The 28 T cell receptor beta chains below all came from one sample that was sequenced in a study of T cell repertoires in cytomegalovirus infection. TCRdb re-analysed the reads in MiXCR, keeping a single row per CDR3 protein. The sample has about 300,000 distinct CDR3 sequences, around 9.6% seen once. The sequenced sample consisted of PBMCs. Source of these receptors: a human donor in good health (CMV status not recorded). Some clones in this sample may be carry-over from other donors' samples.

The chain combines TRBV2 with TRBJ2-1; D is unclear. The CDR3 is made up of 11 amino acids. With 4 bases removed from V and 12 bases from J, the gap between germline ends came to 10 bases. CDR1 and CDR2 (germline): SNHLY, FYNNEI. For the CDR3, the DNA is TGTGCCAGCAGTGTGGTCCGAGGGCAGTTCTTC. Amino acid sequence: CASSVVRGQFF.

This clonotype was seen at least ten times. This rearrangement joins TRBV28 to TRBJ1-5, with a possible D match to TRBD1 (5 bases). Germline V gene lookup returns CDR1 MDHEN and CDR2 SYDVKM. The CDR3 has 15 residues. V lost 5 bases and J 6 bases, leaving 17 bases between the germline ends. The CDR3 loop reads CASSRRGESSQPQHF. As DNA, the CDR3 is TGTGCCAGCAGTCGGAGGGGAGAAAGTAGTCAGCCCCAGCATTTT.

In its sample, this clonotype was seen a few times. The V gene is TRBV28, the J gene TRBJ2-7, with TRBD2 matching 7 bases. CDR1 MDHEN and CDR2 SYDVKM come from the germline V gene. V gave up 4 bases and J gave up 6 bases; unmatched junction bases: 6. This CDR3 is built from 13 residues. The CDR3 sequence: CASSSIPGGEQYV. The CDR3 coding sequence is TGTGCCAGCAGTTCGATTCCGGGGGGCGAGCAGTACGTC.

The chain joins TRBV10-1 to TRBJ2-3, with TRBD1 as a possible D gene (5 bases). With 2 bases removed from V and 5 bases from J, the gap between germline ends came to 11 bases. The CDR3 sequence is 14 residues long. Germline values: CDR1 WNHNN, CDR2 SYGVQD (reference sequence). CDR3 sequence (DNA): TGCGCCAGCAGTGAGGCCCAGGGCCTAGATACGCAGTATTTT. This gives the protein CASSEAQGLDTQYF.

This clonotype was seen many times. The DNA for the CDR3 is TGCAGCGTTGATCGAGAAAGCACAGATACGCAGTATTTT. Its translation: CSVDRESTDTQYF. V usage is TRBV29-1 and J usage is TRBJ2-3; D gene unclear. The ends were cut back, 3 bases at V and 0 bases at J, with 7 bases in the middle. The V gene's germline CDR1 is SQVTM and CDR2 ANQGSEA. The length of the CDR3 is 13 residues.

This clonotype was counted at least ten times. The J gene is TRBJ2-7, the V gene TRBV6-2 or TRBV6-3; D possibly corresponds to TRBD1 (5 bases). V lost 0 bases and J 3 bases, leaving 6 bases between the germline ends. Germline-derived CDR1 and CDR2 are MNHEY and SVGEGT. This CDR3 spans 13 amino acids. CDR3 protein: CASSYSTDYEQYV. CDR3 coding DNA: TGTGCCAGCAGTTACTCGACAGACTACGAGCAGTACGTC.

This clonotype was seen ten or more times. The chain links TRBV29-1 to TRBJ1-1, with 7 bases identical to TRBD1. Germline CDR1 SQVTM, CDR2 ANQGSEA. CDR3 length: 13 amino acids. Unmatched junction bases numbered 9, after V lost 7 bases and J lost 4 bases. The chain's CDR3 is CSARQGLGTEAFF. The DNA for the CDR3 is TGCAGCGCCCGACAGGGCCTGGGCACTGAAGCTTTCTTT.

This clonotype was seen at least ten times. V usage is TRBV12-5 and J usage is TRBJ1-1; 7 nucleotides line up with TRBD1. The junction had 7 bases not matched to a gene; V was cut back by 1 base and J by 2 bases. This CDR3 has 16 amino acids. Germline-derived CDR1 and CDR2 are LGHNT and FRNRAP. Here the CDR3 DNA reads TGTGCTAGTGGTTTGGGATTCACAGGGGAAAACACTGAAGCTTTCTTT. Amino acid sequence: CASGLGFTGENTEAFF.

At least ten counts were recorded for this clonotype. The missing conserved phenylalanine or tryptophan at the end of this CDR3 makes a read error likely. It is unclear where the CDR3 begins or ends on the DNA, so no DNA is shown, and the CDR3 is as TCRdb lists it. The chain is built from TRBV28 and TRBJ1-4; TRBD1, as called in the table, went unchecked against the DNA. Germline V CDR1 and CDR2: MDHEN, SYDVKM. A total of 14 residues make up the CDR3, ends included. The CDR3 here is CASSLSVTGGGAVV.

This clonotype was seen many times. The J gene is TRBJ1-5, the V gene TRBV2; 10 nucleotides match TRBD1. CDR1 is SNHLY, CDR2 FYNNEI, per germline. J lost 3 bases, V lost 3 bases, and 8 bases had no gene match. The CDR3 runs to 17 residues. This CDR3 is CASSDPRGQGVNQPQHF. CDR3 bases: TGTGCCAGCAGTGACCCCCGAGGACAGGGGGTCAATCAGCCCCAGCATTTT.

This clonotype was counted a single time. The gene calls are TRBV12-5 and TRBJ1-1; the match to TRBD1 covers 8 bases. This CDR3 comprises 15 residues. CDR1 and CDR2 (germline): LGHNT, FRNRAP. The J segment lost 3 bases and the V segment lost 3 bases, leaving 6 bases of the junction unmatched. The chain's CDR3 is CASGFSTGVDTEAFF. In DNA form, the CDR3 reads TGTGCTAGTGGTTTCTCGACAGGGGTGGACACTGAAGCTTTCTTT.

This clonotype was counted many times. The chain uses TRBV6-2 or TRBV6-3 and TRBJ1-1; D unclear. This CDR3 has 12 residues. V lost 6 bases and J 0 bases, leaving 5 bases between the germline ends. Germline CDR1 is MNHEY and CDR2 is SVGEGT. The CDR3 coding sequence is TGTGCCAGCAGCGAGATGAACACTGAAGCTTTCTTT. Encoded protein: CASSEMNTEAFF.

Many counts were recorded for this clonotype. The DNA for the CDR3 is TGTGCCAGCAGCTACACCGGGACAGGGTACATGAACACTGAAGCTTTCTTT. Its protein is CASSYTGTGYMNTEAFF. The V gene is TRBV7-2, the J gene TRBJ1-1; the match to TRBD1 covers 9 bases. V shed 4 bases and J 0 bases; nucleotides not matched to a gene: 9. CDR3 length: 17 amino acids. Germline V gene lookup returns CDR1 SGHTA and CDR2 FQGNSA.

This clonotype was counted only a few times. CDR3 nucleotide sequence: TGTGCCAGCAGCGTAAGGCAGAACCCCTACAATGAGCAGTTCTTC. Protein: CASSVRQNPYNEQFF. This chain links TRBV9 with TRBJ2-1; D is uncertain. Trimming shortened V by 1 base and J by 2 bases, and 10 bases separated the two germline ends. The CDR3 length is 15 residues. Germline CDR1 and CDR2: SGDLS and YYNGEE.

Many counts were recorded for this clonotype. V and J are TRBV6-2 or TRBV6-3 and TRBJ2-7, with 12 bases lining up with TRBD2. Germline loops: CDR1 MNHEY, CDR2 SVGEGT. This CDR3 spans 15 amino acids. V was pared by 4 bases and J by 2 bases, with 3 bases of the junction left unmatched. CDR3 sequence reads: CASSSLAGGTYEQYV. The CDR3, as DNA: TGTGCCAGCAGTTCCCTAGCGGGGGGGACCTACGAGCAGTACGTC.

This clonotype occurred many times. The gene calls are TRBV6-2 or TRBV6-3 and TRBJ2-7; D is ambiguous. Germline CDR1 reads MNHEY; CDR2 reads SVGEGT. Deletions cut 3 bases from V and 6 bases from J, with 12 bases between. The CDR3 is made up of 13 amino acids. This chain's CDR3 is CASSYFVGSEQYF. The CDR3 DNA reads TGTGCCAGCAGTTATTTTGTGGGATCCGAGCAGTACTTC.

This clonotype was seen ten or more times. V usage is TRBV20-1 and J usage is TRBJ1-1; weak D call: TRBD1 (5 bases). There are 12 residues in the CDR3. Germline CDR1 DFQATT, CDR2 SNEGSKA (reference sequence). V dropped 1 base and J dropped 10 bases, with 13 bases sitting between them. In DNA, the CDR3 is TGCAGTGCTAGAGGCAAAGGGGTTATAGCTTTCTTT. Translation: CSARGKGVIAFF.

This clonotype was seen a few times. This chain uses TRBV20-1 with TRBJ1-4, with D tentatively TRBD1 (5 bases). The CDR3 consists of 18 residues. With 3 bases removed from V and 1 base from J, the gap between germline ends came to 21 bases. Germline values: CDR1 DFQATT, CDR2 SNEGSKA (reference sequence). CDR3 in DNA: TGCAGTGCTAGGGACTCGGGACGGCGGATGCAAACTAATGAAAAACTGTTTTTT. Translated, it gives CSARDSGRRMQTNEKLFF.

In its sample, this clonotype was seen many times. The chain links TRBV7-3 to TRBJ2-2; tentatively, D is TRBD1 (5 bases). CDR1 and CDR2 from the germline V gene are SGHTA and FQGTGA. V was trimmed by 2 bases and J by 5 bases, leaving 9 bases between them. This CDR3 contains 14 residues. The CDR3 here is CASSLQGWTGELFF. DNA of the CDR3: TGTGCCAGCAGCTTACAGGGTTGGACCGGGGAGCTGTTTTTT.

This clonotype has ten or more counts. The V and J genes are TRBV9 and TRBJ2-1, with D possibly being TRBD1 (6 bases). Germline-derived CDR1 and CDR2 are SGDLS and YYNGEE. V was cut by 4 bases and J by 8 bases, with 19 bases left in between. CDR3 length equals 15 residues. CDR3 region: CASSPGQWDFDEQFF. The DNA for the CDR3 is TGTGCCAGCAGCCCAGGACAGTGGGATTTCGATGAGCAGTTCTTC.

This clonotype was observed many times. The V and J genes are TRBV7-9 and TRBJ2-1; D call uncertain. This CDR3 is built from 13 residues. V gave up 8 bases and J gave up 6 bases, with 14 bases separating them. Germline loops: CDR1 SEHNR, CDR2 FQNEAQ (reference sequence). In DNA, the CDR3 is TGTGCCAGCCAATTGGGTTCTTCCAATGAGCAGTTCTTC. It codes for CASQLGSSNEQFF.

The table lists this clonotype with many counts. The chain couples TRBV6-1 to TRBJ1-2; the D gene is possibly TRBD1 (5 bases). The CDR3 has 15 residues. V lost 5 bases and J lost 4, with 17 bases in between. The germline gives CDR1 MNHNS, CDR2 SASEGT. The CDR3 protein is CASSFGTPGSYGYTF. In DNA, the CDR3 is TGTGCCAGCAGTTTCGGGACGCCCGGGAGCTATGGCTACACCTTC.

This clonotype came up many times. V is TRBV2 and J is TRBJ2-1; D unclear. The V gene lost 8 bases and the J gene lost 9 bases, with 8 bases spanning the gap. Germline CDR1 SNHLY, CDR2 FYNNEI. The CDR3 is made up of 10 amino acids. CDR3 nucleotide sequence: TGTGCCAGCGAATGGGGTGAGCAGTTCTTC. This encodes CASEWGEQFF.

As regards this clonotype: Its ends do not fully match the called genes, so a read error is possible. The CDR3 coding sequence is TGTGCTAGCAGCTTAATCTTCTCTGGACGGGAGCTGTTTTTT. Translation gives CASSLIFSGRELFF. This chain uses TRBV7-8 with TRBJ2-2, with no clear D. This CDR3 comprises 14 residues. The V gene's germline CDR1 is SGHVS and CDR2 FQNEAQ. The whole variable domain, filled in from reference TRBV7-8 and TRBJ2-2, reads GAGVSQSPRYKVAKRGQDVALRCDPISGHVSLFWYQQALGQGPEFLTYFQNEAQLDKSGLPSDRFFAERPEGSVSTLKIQRTQQEDSAVYLCASSLIFSGRELFFGEGSRLTVL.

This clonotype was counted between two and nine times. The rearrangement links TRBV6-2 or TRBV6-3 to TRBJ1-1; 8 bases are shared with TRBD1. This CDR3 is 17 amino acids long. Germline V gene lookup returns CDR1 MNHEY and CDR2 SVGEGT. V shed 3 bases and J 8 bases; nucleotides not matched to a gene: 17. As DNA, the CDR3 is TGTGCCAGCAGTTATGGCCCCGAGGAACCCCGGGACAGGGAAGCTTTCTTT. It encodes CASSYGPEEPRDREAFF.

J is TRBJ1-1 and V is TRBV20-1; D is unclear. Germline V gene sequence: CDR1 DFQATT, CDR2 SNEGSKA (reference sequence). The CDR3 totals 11 residues. V was cut by 6 bases and J by 8 bases, with 13 bases left in between. The CDR3 DNA reads as TGCAGTGCCGCCCTATGGTGGGAAGCTTTCTTT. It encodes CSAALWWEAFF.

The rearrangement links TRBV20-1 to TRBJ2-3, with a weak D call TRBD2 (7 bases). Germline loops: CDR1 DFQATT, CDR2 SNEGSKA (reference sequence). The CDR3 is 13 amino acids. V lost 1 base and J 6 bases, leaving 11 bases between the germline ends. CDR3 region: CSARGGGQDTQYF. The CDR3 DNA reads TGCAGTGCTAGAGGGGGGGGGCAGGATACGCAGTATTTT.

This clonotype was recorded many times. The J gene is TRBJ2-3, the V gene TRBV2, with TRBD2 as a possible D gene (6 bases). This CDR3 is 14 amino acids long. Germline V gene lookup returns CDR1 SNHLY and CDR2 FYNNEI. Trimming left V 6 bases short and J 2 bases short, with 12 bases between. CDR3 sequence reads: CASSPGTLTDTQYF. For the CDR3, the DNA is TGTGCCAGCAGCCCTGGGACTCTCACAGATACGCAGTATTTT.